A selection of T cell receptor beta chains follows, all from one sample in a study of vaccination and CD4 T cells after COVID-19. One entry per CDR3 protein results from TCRdb running MiXCR on the PCR reads. This sample has about 18,000 distinct CDR3 sequences, with 60% to 80% found just once. Sequences were derived from CD4+ T cells from blood, sampled before SARS-CoV-2 vaccination. These receptors all come from a human donor who had recovered from COVID-19. The CDR3 runs from the conserved cysteine through the conserved F or W. A D gene is named only where the DNA matches it firmly. Size is omitted from some rows. Given values are once, few, many or a class for expanded clones.

D gene: TRBD1; V gene: TRBV5-1; J gene: TRBJ1-1; clone size: NA; CDR3 protein: CASSLQGVTEAFF; CDR3 DNA: TGCGCCAGCAGCTTACAGGGGGTCACTGAAGCTTTCTTT
D gene: NA; V gene: TRBV10-3; J gene: TRBJ2-3; clone size: NA; CDR3 protein: CAISGPGTTSTDTQYF; CDR3 DNA: TGTGCCATCAGTGGCCCGGGGACAACTAGCACAGATACGCAGTATTTT
D gene: TRBD2; V gene: TRBV10-3; J gene: TRBJ2-7; clone size: NA; CDR3 protein: CAIRGTSGNYEQYF; CDR3 DNA: TGTGCCATCAGAGGGACTAGCGGGAACTACGAGCAGTACTTC
D gene: TRBD2; V gene: TRBV6-1; J gene: TRBJ2-7; clone size: NA; CDR3 protein: CASSPGTSARVQYF; CDR3 DNA: TGTGCCAGCAGCCCGGGGACTAGCGCGAGAGTGCAGTACTTC
D gene: NA; V gene: TRBV12-3/TRBV12-4; J gene: TRBJ2-5; clone size: NA; CDR3 protein: CASSLNRVSGETQYF; CDR3 DNA: TGTGCCAGCAGTCTAAACAGGGTTTCCGGGGAGACCCAGTACTTC
D gene: NA; V gene: TRBV6-2/TRBV6-3; J gene: TRBJ1-5; clone size: few; CDR3 protein: CASKTGRRANQPQHF; CDR3 DNA: TGTGCCAGCAAAACTGGACGGCGGGCCAATCAGCCCCAGCATTTT
D gene: NA; V gene: TRBV20-1; J gene: TRBJ2-1; clone size: NA; CDR3 protein: CSGRAQTGTFFHEQFF; CDR3 DNA: TGCAGTGGCAGGGCGCAGACCGGCACTTTCTTCCATGAGCAGTTCTTC
D gene: NA; V gene: TRBV21-1; J gene: TRBJ2-7; clone size: NA; CDR3 protein: CASSNYPGAGAIDEQYF; CDR3 DNA: TGTGCCAGCAGCAATTACCCCGGAGCGGGAGCCATAGACGAGCAGTACTTC
D gene: NA; V gene: TRBV7-3; J gene: TRBJ2-7; clone size: NA; CDR3 protein: CASSLTPGRYSEQYF; CDR3 DNA: TGTGCCAGCAGCTTAACTCCTGGGAGGTACAGCGAGCAGTACTTC
D gene: NA; V gene: TRBV6-5; J gene: TRBJ2-7; clone size: NA; CDR3 protein: CASSYMAEQYF; CDR3 DNA: TGTGCCAGCAGTTACATGGCCGAGCAGTACTTC
D gene: NA; V gene: TRBV15; J gene: TRBJ1-2; clone size: NA; CDR3 protein: CVTLILTRRQFYGYTF; CDR3 DNA: TGTGTCACCCTTATCCTGACACGAAGACAATTCTATGGCTACACCTTC
D gene: TRBD2; V gene: TRBV7-8; J gene: TRBJ2-1; clone size: NA; CDR3 protein: CASSRRTSSYNEQFF; CDR3 DNA: TGTGCCAGCAGCCGACGGACTAGCTCCTACAATGAGCAGTTCTTC
D gene: TRBD2; V gene: TRBV19; J gene: TRBJ2-2; clone size: few; CDR3 protein: CASSWLLAQNTGELFF; CDR3 DNA: TGTGCCAGTAGTTGGCTACTAGCGCAGAACACCGGGGAGCTGTTTTTT
D gene: NA; V gene: TRBV10-2; J gene: TRBJ1-1; clone size: NA; CDR3 protein: CAASEMRANEAFF; CDR3 DNA: TGCGCCGCATCAGAGATGAGGGCGAATGAAGCTTTCTTT
D gene: NA; V gene: TRBV6-1; J gene: TRBJ2-5; clone size: NA; CDR3 protein: CASSGGAGAETQYF; CDR3 DNA: TGTGCCAGCAGTGGAGGGGCGGGCGCAGAGACCCAGTACTTC
D gene: NA; V gene: TRBV6-1; J gene: TRBJ2-5; clone size: NA; CDR3 protein: CASSVDREYQETQYF; CDR3 DNA: TGTGCCAGCAGTGTCGATAGGGAGTACCAAGAGACCCAGTACTTC
D gene: NA; V gene: TRBV6-4; J gene: TRBJ1-6; clone size: few; CDR3 protein: CASSDWGYLPLHF; CDR3 DNA: TGTGCCAGCAGTGACTGGGGATATCTCCCCCTCCACTTT
D gene: NA; V gene: TRBV19; J gene: TRBJ1-5; clone size: NA; CDR3 protein: CASSRSGDHSNQPQHF; CDR3 DNA: TGTGCCAGTAGCCGATCGGGGGATCATAGCAATCAGCCCCAGCATTTT
D gene: NA; V gene: TRBV24-1; J gene: TRBJ2-7; clone size: NA; CDR3 protein: CATSDYGYEQYF; CDR3 DNA: TGTGCCACCAGTGATTATGGTTACGAGCAGTACTTC
D gene: NA; V gene: TRBV6-5; J gene: TRBJ1-6; clone size: NA; CDR3 protein: CASSYDLPSSSYNSPLHF; CDR3 DNA: TGTGCCAGCAGTTACGATCTTCCCAGTAGCTCCTATAATTCACCCCTCCACTTT
D gene: NA; V gene: TRBV27; J gene: TRBJ1-5; clone size: few; CDR3 protein: CASSPIIKRENQPQHF; CDR3 DNA: TGTGCCAGCAGTCCAATAATTAAACGGGAGAATCAGCCCCAGCATTTT
D gene: NA; V gene: TRBV7-8; J gene: TRBJ2-3; clone size: NA; CDR3 protein: CASSLGPDTQYF; CDR3 DNA: TGTGCCAGCAGCTTAGGTCCAGATACGCAGTATTTT
D gene: TRBD1; V gene: TRBV20-1; J gene: TRBJ1-1; clone size: few; CDR3 protein: CSGITGVSTEAFF; CDR3 DNA: TGCAGTGGGATAACAGGGGTCAGCACTGAAGCTTTCTTT
D gene: NA; V gene: TRBV6-5; J gene: TRBJ1-1; clone size: once; CDR3 protein: CASSSQMGGGTEAFF; CDR3 DNA: TGTGCCAGCAGTTCACAGATGGGGGGGGGCACTGAAGCTTTCTTT
D gene: TRBD2; V gene: TRBV20-1; J gene: TRBJ2-5; clone size: NA; CDR3 protein: CSAWGLAGQETQYF; CDR3 DNA: TGCAGTGCTTGGGGACTAGCGGGCCAAGAGACCCAGTACTTC
D gene: TRBD2; V gene: TRBV7-8; J gene: TRBJ2-1; clone size: NA; CDR3 protein: CASSLLAGANNEQFF; CDR3 DNA: TGTGCCAGCAGCTTACTAGCGGGAGCAAACAATGAGCAGTTCTTC
D gene: NA; V gene: TRBV15; J gene: TRBJ1-5; clone size: few; CDR3 protein: CATSRRGRGVQPQHF; CDR3 DNA: TGTGCCACCAGCAGAAGGGGCCGGGGGGTTCAGCCCCAGCATTTT
D gene: NA; V gene: TRBV20-1; J gene: TRBJ1-5; clone size: few; CDR3 protein: CSAYNSNQPQHF; CDR3 DNA: TGCAGTGCCTATAATAGCAATCAGCCCCAGCATTTT
D gene: NA; V gene: TRBV6-1; J gene: TRBJ1-2; clone size: NA; CDR3 protein: CASKDGQTDYGYTF; CDR3 DNA: TGTGCCAGCAAGGACGGACAGACAGACTATGGCTACACCTTC
D gene: NA; V gene: TRBV15; J gene: TRBJ2-1; clone size: few; CDR3 protein: CATSEGRGWGLEFF; CDR3 DNA: TGTGCCACCAGCGAGGGACGGGGTTGGGGTTTGGAGTTCTTC
D gene: NA; V gene: TRBV20-1; J gene: TRBJ2-2; clone size: few; CDR3 protein: CSARGYTNTGELFF; CDR3 DNA: TGCAGTGCTAGGGGCTATACGAACACCGGGGAGCTGTTTTTT
D gene: TRBD1; V gene: TRBV7-9; J gene: TRBJ2-1; clone size: NA; CDR3 protein: CASSSPRGTGVYNEQFF; CDR3 DNA: TGTGCCAGCAGCTCCCCAAGGGGGACAGGGGTTTACAATGAGCAGTTCTTC
D gene: TRBD1; V gene: TRBV20-1; J gene: TRBJ2-7; clone size: NA; CDR3 protein: CSAKRQGASRSYEQYF; CDR3 DNA: TGCAGTGCTAAAAGGCAGGGGGCGAGTAGGTCCTACGAGCAGTACTTC
D gene: NA; V gene: TRBV6-2/TRBV6-3; J gene: TRBJ1-5; clone size: few; CDR3 protein: CASSYWGNQPQHF; CDR3 DNA: TGTGCCAGCAGTTACTGGGGCAATCAGCCCCAGCATTTT
D gene: NA; V gene: TRBV19; J gene: TRBJ2-3; clone size: NA; CDR3 protein: CASSINGGVGDTQYF; CDR3 DNA: TGTGCCAGTAGTATAAATGGAGGGGTCGGAGATACGCAGTATTTT
D gene: NA; V gene: TRBV28; J gene: TRBJ1-5; clone size: NA; CDR3 protein: CASSPRVVQPQHF; CDR3 DNA: TGTGCCAGCAGTCCTCGAGTGGTGCAGCCCCAGCATTTT
D gene: TRBD1; V gene: TRBV6-1; J gene: TRBJ1-1; clone size: NA; CDR3 protein: CASREQGALNTEAFF; CDR3 DNA: TGTGCCAGCAGAGAACAGGGGGCCTTGAACACTGAAGCTTTCTTT
D gene: NA; V gene: TRBV6-1; J gene: TRBJ2-3; clone size: NA; CDR3 protein: CASSEAPTGWSTDTQYF; CDR3 DNA: TGTGCCAGCAGTGAAGCGCCCACAGGGTGGAGCACAGATACGCAGTATTTT
D gene: NA; V gene: TRBV24-1; J gene: TRBJ2-2; clone size: NA; CDR3 protein: CATSDLGSPNTGELFF; CDR3 DNA: TGTGCCACCAGTGATTTAGGCAGTCCGAACACCGGGGAGCTGTTTTTT
D gene: TRBD2; V gene: TRBV7-3; J gene: TRBJ2-7; clone size: NA; CDR3 protein: CASSLGLADEQYF; CDR3 DNA: TGTGCCAGCAGCTTGGGACTAGCCGACGAGCAGTACTTC
D gene: NA; V gene: TRBV7-9; J gene: TRBJ2-1; clone size: NA; CDR3 protein: CASSLGRVDNEQFF; CDR3 DNA: TGTGCCAGCAGCTTAGGTCGGGTCGACAATGAGCAGTTCTTC
D gene: NA; V gene: TRBV15; J gene: TRBJ2-7; clone size: few; CDR3 protein: CATSRTAGEQYF; CDR3 DNA: TGTGCCACCAGCAGAACGGCGGGTGAGCAGTACTTC